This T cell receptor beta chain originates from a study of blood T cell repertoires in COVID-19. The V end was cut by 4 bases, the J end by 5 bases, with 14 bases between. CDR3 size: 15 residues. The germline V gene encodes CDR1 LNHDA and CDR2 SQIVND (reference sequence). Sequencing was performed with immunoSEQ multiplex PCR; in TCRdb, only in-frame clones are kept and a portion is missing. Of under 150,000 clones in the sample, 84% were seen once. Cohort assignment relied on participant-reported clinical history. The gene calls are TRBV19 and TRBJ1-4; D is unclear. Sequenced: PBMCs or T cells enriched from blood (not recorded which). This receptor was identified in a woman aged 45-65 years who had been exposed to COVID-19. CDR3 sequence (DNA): TGTGCCAGTAGTACTACCGGGATTCCCAATGAAAAACTGTTTTTT. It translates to CASSTTGIPNEKLFF. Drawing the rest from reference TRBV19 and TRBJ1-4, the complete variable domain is DGGITQSPKYLFRKEGQNVTLSCEQNLNHDAMYWYRQDPGQGLRLIYYSQIVNDFQKGDIAEGYSVSREKKESFPLTVTSAQKNPTAFYLCASSTTGIPNEKLFFGSGTQLSVL.